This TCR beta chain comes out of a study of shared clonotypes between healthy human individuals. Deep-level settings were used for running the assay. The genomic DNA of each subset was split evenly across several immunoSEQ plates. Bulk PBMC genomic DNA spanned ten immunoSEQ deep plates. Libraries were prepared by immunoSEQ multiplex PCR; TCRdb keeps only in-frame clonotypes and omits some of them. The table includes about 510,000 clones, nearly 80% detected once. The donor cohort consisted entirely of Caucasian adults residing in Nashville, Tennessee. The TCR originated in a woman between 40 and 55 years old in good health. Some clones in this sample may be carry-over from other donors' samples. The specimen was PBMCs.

The CDR3 region is CASSARAPGTEAFF. CDR3 in DNA: TGTGCCAGCAGCGCCAGGGCTCCGGGAACTGAAGCTTTCTTT. This chain connects TRBV7-2 to TRBJ1-1; D is possibly TRBD1 (5 bases). Germline V lookup: CDR1 SGHTA, CDR2 FQGNSA. This CDR3 has 14 amino acids. V was cut by 5 bases and J by 5 bases, with 15 bases left in between.